The 27 T cell receptor beta chains below come from one sample, sequenced in a study of OX40 agonist ivuxolimab in advanced cancers. The receptor library was made with the immunoSEQ multiplex PCR assay. The table was pulled from immuneACCESS by TCRdb, which kept in-frame rearrangements only. Such tables lose some clones; where checked, under half of the loss comes from unresolved V genes, and the rest has no known cause. The sample table shows roughly 75,000 clones, and 86% are seen once. The ten top clones hold just over 0.75% of the sample. Sequenced here: CD4+ or CD8+ T cells sorted from blood, sampled in a trial of the OX40 agonist ivuxolimab. The receptors were sampled from an adult with an advanced solid tumor such as melanoma, head and neck, liver or kidney cancer.

In its sample, this clone was seen a few times. This CDR3 is CASSLRYQPQHF. The CDR3 bases are TGTGCCAGCAGTTTACGGTATCAGCCCCAGCATTTT. The rearrangement links TRBV6-6 to TRBJ1-5; D ambiguous. The V and J ends lost 4 bases and 5 bases respectively, with 6 bases between them. The CDR3 extends over 12 amino acids. CDR1 is MNHNY and CDR2 is SVGAGI in the germline V gene (reference sequence).

The rearrangement uses TRBV4-2 and TRBJ1-5; no definite D call. The CDR3 covers 13 residues. V was pared by 8 bases and J by 3 bases, with 11 bases between. CDR1 and CDR2 from the germline V gene are LGHNA and YNFKEQ. The CDR3 DNA reads as TGTGCCAGCGCTGCGGAGCCCAATCAGCCCCAGCATTTT. Translated, it gives CASAAEPNQPQHF.

This clone was detected only once. The V and J genes are TRBV7-9 and TRBJ2-5, with 13 bases fitting TRBD2. Per germline, CDR1 SEHNR and CDR2 FQNEAQ (reference sequence). V was pared by 7 bases and J by 5 bases, with 13 bases of the junction left unmatched. The CDR3 totals 17 residues. CDR3: CASTQRTSGRAEETQYF. In DNA form, the CDR3 reads TGTGCCAGCACCCAGAGGACTAGCGGGAGAGCGGAGGAGACCCAGTACTTC.

This clone was recorded once. The chain uses TRBV6-1 and TRBJ1-2; D may be TRBD1 (6 bases). The germline CDR1 and CDR2 sequences are MNHNS and SASEGT. Deletions cut 5 bases from V and 2 bases from J, with 6 bases between. The CDR3 totals 12 residues. Here the CDR3 reads CASSTGNYGYTF. The CDR3 DNA follows: TGTGCCAGCAGTACAGGGAACTATGGCTACACCTTC.

This clone showed up just once. This chain connects TRBV5-3 to TRBJ2-7; the D is unclear. TRBV5-3 is flagged as an ORF with uncertain function. V was cut by 1 base and J by 8 bases, with 1 base left in between. This CDR3 comprises 9 residues. The DNA for the CDR3 is TGTGCCAGAAGCTTGAAGCAGTACTTC. It yields the protein CARSLKQYF.

The gene calls are TRBV28 and TRBJ1-5; tentative D call: TRBD1 (5 bases). The CDR3 extends over 14 amino acids. Germline V CDR1 and CDR2: MDHEN, SYDVKM. V was shortened by 8 bases and J by 3 bases, with 14 bases between the two germline ends. The CDR3 protein is CASLKWGDNQPQHF. DNA of the CDR3: TGTGCCAGCCTCAAATGGGGGGACAATCAGCCCCAGCATTTT.

This chain uses TRBV5-1 with TRBJ2-7, with 11 bases matching TRBD2. The trim removed 0 bases at V and 3 bases at J, leaving 14 bases unmatched. Germline V lookup: CDR1 SGHRS, CDR2 YFSETQ. This CDR3 is built from 19 residues. The CDR3 protein is CASSLDSAGTSGVGYEQYF. For the CDR3, the DNA is TGCGCCAGCAGCTTGGATTCCGCCGGGACTAGCGGAGTGGGCTACGAGCAGTACTTC.

The chain couples TRBV5-1 to TRBJ2-3; a possible D gene is TRBD1 (5 bases). Looked up from germline, CDR1 is SGHRS and CDR2 is YFSETQ. This CDR3 contains 15 residues. The V gene lost 3 bases and the J gene lost 0 bases, with 11 bases spanning the gap. The CDR3 sequence: CASSSRQFSTDTQYF. As DNA, the CDR3 is TGCGCCAGCAGCTCCCGACAGTTTAGCACAGATACGCAGTATTTT. Supplemented by reference TRBV5-1 and TRBJ2-3, the full variable domain reads KAGVTQTPRYLIKTRGQQVTLSCSPISGHRSVSWYQQTPGQGLQFLFEYFSETQRNKGNFPGRFSGRQFSNSRSEMNVSTLELGDSALYLCASSSRQFSTDTQYFGPGTRLTVL.

This rearrangement joins TRBV5-5 to TRBJ2-7; perhaps TRBD2 as D (6 bases). Trimming removed 0 bases at V and 5 bases at J, with 15 bases between. This CDR3 comprises 15 residues. CDR1 and CDR2 (germline): SGHKS, YYEKEE (reference sequence). The CDR3 DNA follows: TGTGCCAGCAGCTTGGCCGGGGGAAGTGTGGACGAGCAGTACTTC. This codes for CASSLAGGSVDEQYF.

This chain's CDR3 is CASSPRAGDTQYF. The CDR3 DNA follows: TGTGCCAGCAGCCCCCGGGCGGGGGATACGCAGTATTTT. J is TRBJ2-3 and V is TRBV7-6; a weak D match, TRBD2 (6 bases). Per the germline V gene, CDR1 is SGHVS and CDR2 is FNYEAQ. The V end was cut by 5 bases, the J end by 6 bases, with 12 bases between. The CDR3 length is 13 residues.

This clone was picked up one time. The CDR3 bases are TGTGCCAGCCTACAGGGGGCCGTCGGCTACACCTTC. It yields the protein CASLQGAVGYTF. The rearrangement links TRBV6-6 to TRBJ1-2; 9 bases are a match to TRBD1. This CDR3 is built from 12 residues. V lost 8 bases, J lost 8 bases, and 6 bases stayed unmatched. CDR1 and CDR2 from the germline V gene are MNHNY and SVGAGI (reference sequence).

The chain joins TRBV6-5 to TRBJ1-2; the D gene is possibly TRBD1 (6 bases). Trimming took 0 bases from V and 1 from J, leaving 9 bases between them. This CDR3 spans 15 amino acids. Germline values: CDR1 MNHEY, CDR2 SVGAGI. The CDR3 here is CASSYSTGNNYGYTF. In DNA, the CDR3 is TGTGCCAGCAGTTACTCGACAGGAAATAACTATGGCTACACCTTC.

The DNA of the CDR3 is TGCGCCAGCAGCTTGGACAGGGCCCTCGGGGAGCAGTACTTC. Its protein is CASSLDRALGEQYF. The chain recombines TRBV5-1 with TRBJ2-7; tentative D call: TRBD1 (6 bases). The germline gives CDR1 SGHRS, CDR2 YFSETQ. V gave up 0 bases and J gave up 7 bases, with 14 bases separating them. The CDR3 consists of 14 residues.

This chain uses TRBV2 with TRBJ1-5, with D possibly TRBD1 on 6 matching bases. Germline lookup yields CDR1 SNHLY and CDR2 FYNNEI. V lost 5 bases to trimming and J lost 8 bases, with 13 bases between them. The CDR3 has 13 residues. CDR3 bases: TGTGCCAGCAGTTTGGACAGAAGGGAGCCCCAGCATTTT. Translated: CASSLDRREPQHF.

This chain joins TRBV28 and TRBJ1-1; D remains ambiguous. CDR3 length: 11 amino acids. Trimming pared 5 bases from V and 7 bases from J, leaving 8 bases between. Germline V gene sequence: CDR1 MDHEN, CDR2 SYDVKM. CDR3 loop: CASSTPDEAFF. CDR3 DNA sequence: TGTGCCAGCAGTACCCCGGATGAAGCTTTCTTT.

The chain is built from TRBV7-9 and TRBJ1-2; no clear D gene. Germline CDR1 and CDR2: SEHNR and FQNEAQ (reference sequence). The CDR3 is made up of 14 amino acids. Trimming took off 2 bases at V and 1 base at J, with 8 bases between the two ends. CDR3 in DNA: TGTGCCAGCAGCTTATCGGCCAATAACTATGGCTACACCTTC. It encodes CASSLSANNYGYTF.

The rearrangement joins TRBV5-1 to TRBJ2-1, with 7 nucleotides matching TRBD2. Per germline, CDR1 SGHRS and CDR2 YFSETQ. The CDR3 sequence is 13 residues long. J was trimmed by 5 bases and V by 1 base; bases with no gene match: 0. In nucleotides, the CDR3 is TGCGCCAGCAGCTTGCTAGCGGACAATGAGCAGTTCTTC. Encoded protein: CASSLLADNEQFF.

This clone was counted a single time. The chain uses TRBV10-2 and TRBJ2-7, with 9 bases lining up with TRBD2. V was pared by 6 bases and J by 5 bases, with 11 bases of the junction left unmatched. Germline loops: CDR1 WSHSY, CDR2 SAAADI. The CDR3 loop spans 15 amino acids. The CDR3, as DNA: TGCGCCAGCAGGAGAGATGGGGCTAGCGGGGACGAGCAGTACTTC. Translating it yields CASRRDGASGDEQYF.

The chain combines TRBV27 with TRBJ1-5; D gene ambiguous. The V gene's germline CDR1 is MNHEY and CDR2 SMNVEV (reference sequence). The V end was cut by 4 bases, the J end by 4 bases, with 8 bases between. The CDR3 contains 13 residues. CDR3 sequence reads: CASSWRENQPQHF. CDR3 sequence (DNA): TGTGCCAGCAGTTGGAGGGAAAATCAGCCCCAGCATTTT.

This clone was seen a few times. The CDR3 nucleotides are TGTGCCAGCAGTGAGAGGACAGCGAACACTGAAGCTTTCTTT. As protein: CASSERTANTEAFF. This chain uses TRBV6-1 with TRBJ1-1, with D perhaps TRBD1 (6 bases). Between the trimmed V and J ends, which lost 3 bases and 1 base, there was a span of 9 bases. The germline V gene encodes CDR1 MNHNS and CDR2 SASEGT. The CDR3 has 14 residues.

The chain recombines TRBV6-1 with TRBJ2-7, with 8 bases that match TRBD1. CDR1 MNHNS and CDR2 SASEGT come from the germline V gene. This CDR3 is built from 15 residues. J lost 6 bases, V lost 2 bases, and 9 bases had no gene match. This chain's CDR3 is CASSESRTGTSEQYF. Written as DNA, the CDR3 is TGTGCCAGCAGTGAATCAAGGACAGGGACGTCCGAGCAGTACTTC.

The gene calls are TRBV25-1 and TRBJ2-7; D is possibly TRBD1 or TRBD2 (5 bases each). CDR1 MGHDK and CDR2 SYGVNS come from the germline V gene. Deletions cut 7 bases from V and 3 bases from J, with 13 bases between. The CDR3 is 13 amino acids. The CDR3, as DNA: TGTGCCAGCACGGGACGGGCGAACTACGAGCAGTACTTC. Translated, it gives CASTGRANYEQYF.

This chain joins TRBV7-3 and TRBJ2-3; D not resolved. Germline CDR1 SGHTA, CDR2 FQGTGA. The CDR3 is made up of 17 amino acids. The V gene lost 5 bases and the J gene lost 0 bases, with 18 bases spanning the gap. CDR3 sequence reads: CASSPTTNVPSTDTQYF. The CDR3 DNA is TGTGCCAGCAGCCCCACCACTAACGTACCAAGCACAGATACGCAGTATTTT.

The rearrangement links TRBV4-1 to TRBJ2-6; tentatively, D is TRBD2 (6 bases). The CDR3 has 17 residues. The ends were cut back, 5 bases at V and 2 bases at J, with 16 bases in the middle. Germline assignment: CDR1 MGHRA and CDR2 YSYEKL. The CDR3 nucleotides read TGCGCCAGCAGCTTCGGGCGGAGGGGCGCTGGGGCCAACGTCCTGACTTTC. This translates into CASSFGRRGAGANVLTF.

This clone turned up a few times. The genes are TRBV7-9 and TRBJ1-5; no reliable D call. The CDR3 is 16 amino acids. Germline V gene sequence: CDR1 SEHNR, CDR2 FQNEAQ (reference sequence). Trimming pared 8 bases from V and 1 base from J, leaving 18 bases between. The CDR3 loop reads CASSRTGPVSNQPQHF. The CDR3 nucleotides read TGTGCCAGCTCCCGCACGGGCCCCGTAAGCAATCAGCCCCAGCATTTT.

The chain has TRBV10-3 and TRBJ2-5, with 8 nucleotides matching TRBD2. CDR1 and CDR2 from the germline V gene are ENHRY and SYGVKD. Trimming removed 2 bases from V and 5 bases from J; junction bases left unmatched: 10. CDR3 size: 16 residues. The CDR3 DNA follows: TGTGCCATCAGTGAGAATACTGGACTAGCAGTGGAGACCCAGTACTTC. It encodes CAISENTGLAVETQYF.

The chain carries TRBV27 and TRBJ2-7, with D possibly being TRBD1 or TRBD2 (5 bases each). This CDR3 spans 17 amino acids. V was clipped by 5 bases and J by 7 bases, with 27 bases between them. Germline assignment: CDR1 MNHEY and CDR2 SMNVEV (reference sequence). The CDR3 is CASSQIPRGRAPEEQYF. CDR3 coding DNA: TGTGCCAGCAGTCAAATTCCCCGGGGCAGGGCCCCGGAGGAGCAGTACTTC.